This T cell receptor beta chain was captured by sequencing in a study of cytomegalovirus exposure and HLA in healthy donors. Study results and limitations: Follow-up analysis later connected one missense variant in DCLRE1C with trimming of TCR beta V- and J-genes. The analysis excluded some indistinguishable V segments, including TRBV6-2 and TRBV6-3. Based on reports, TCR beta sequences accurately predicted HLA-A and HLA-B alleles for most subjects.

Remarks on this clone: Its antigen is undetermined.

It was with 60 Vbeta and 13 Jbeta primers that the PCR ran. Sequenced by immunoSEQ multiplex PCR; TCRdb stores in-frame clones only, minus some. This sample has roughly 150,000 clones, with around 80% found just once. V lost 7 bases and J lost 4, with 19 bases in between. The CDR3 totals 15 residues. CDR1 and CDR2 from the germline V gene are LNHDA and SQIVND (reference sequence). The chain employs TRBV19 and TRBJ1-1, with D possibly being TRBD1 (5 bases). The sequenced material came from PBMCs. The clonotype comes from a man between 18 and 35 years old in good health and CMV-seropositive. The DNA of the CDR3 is TGTGCCAGTAACCCCACGCCGCGGGGGGTCACTGAAGCTTTCTTT. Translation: CASNPTPRGVTEAFF.